This entry lists 23 T cell receptor beta chains sequenced from one sample in a study of regulatory dendritic cells for organ transplantation. This table comes from immunoSEQ multiplex PCR, and its TCRdb copy is limited to in-frame clones, with some not included. The table lists approximately 19,000 clones, 70% to 80% of them singletons. Sequenced: memory CD4+ T cells from blood. As for subset: CD45RO+ memory T cells. These receptors originate from a human donor in good health.

V usage is TRBV6-6 and J usage is TRBJ1-3, with 8 bases fitting TRBD1. The V gene end was trimmed by 6 bases and the J gene end by 4 bases; junction bases not matched to a gene: 8. Germline V CDR1 and CDR2: MNHNY, SVGAGI (reference sequence). This CDR3 is 15 amino acids long. The CDR3 DNA follows: TGTGCCAGCAGCTCCCAGGGGGCGCAGGGAAACACCATATATTTT. Amino acid sequence: CASSSQGAQGNTIYF.

The J gene is TRBJ1-4, the V gene TRBV28, with a tentative D call TRBD1 (5 bases). The ends were cut back, 5 bases at V and 8 bases at J, with 24 bases in the middle. Germline assignment: CDR1 MDHEN and CDR2 SYDVKM. The CDR3 is 17 amino acids. CDR3 in amino acids: CASSPTPRAGFGEKLFF. As DNA, the CDR3 is TGTGCCAGCAGTCCGACGCCCAGGGCAGGGTTTGGGGAAAAACTGTTTTTT.

This sequence joins TRBV10-3 and TRBJ1-4; D gene unclear. The CDR3 totals 13 residues. From germline, CDR1 is ENHRY and CDR2 SYGVKD. The V end was cut by 2 bases, the J end by 9 bases, with 10 bases between. CDR3 residues: CAISEPREQKLFF. The CDR3, as DNA: TGTGCCATCAGTGAGCCGCGGGAGCAAAAACTGTTTTTT.

This chain connects TRBV11-2 to TRBJ2-7; 8 nucleotides align to TRBD1. CDR3 length equals 15 residues. Losses at the gene ends were 5 bases for V and 1 base for J; bases not matched to a gene: 7. CDR1 SGHAT and CDR2 FQNNGV come from the germline V gene. CDR3: CASSPRGTGSYEQYF. CDR3 DNA sequence: TGTGCCAGCAGCCCCAGGGGGACAGGATCCTACGAGCAGTACTTC.

CDR3: CASSETYRNTIYF. CDR3 nucleotides: TGTGCCAGCAGTGAAACATATAGAAACACCATATATTTT. The J gene is TRBJ1-3, the V gene TRBV6-1, with no clear D. V dropped 2 bases and J dropped 5 bases, with 7 bases sitting between them. Looked up from germline, CDR1 is MNHNS and CDR2 is SASEGT. The CDR3 loop spans 13 amino acids.

The CDR3 bases are TGTGCCAGCAGCTTCTCTAACCAAGAGACCCAGTACTTC. It encodes CASSFSNQETQYF. The V gene is TRBV11-2, the J gene TRBJ2-5; no reliable D call. The CDR3 is made up of 13 amino acids. The germline V gene encodes CDR1 SGHAT and CDR2 FQNNGV. Trimming removed 3 bases at V and 0 bases at J, with 5 bases between.

V gene TRBV10-3 combines with J gene TRBJ2-5, with unresolved D. The V gene's germline CDR1 is ENHRY and CDR2 SYGVKD. V was shortened by 0 bases and J by 8 bases, with 13 bases between the two germline ends. The CDR3 sequence is 14 residues long. The CDR3 sequence is CAISESGGRGTQYF. The CDR3 DNA reads TGTGCCATCAGTGAGTCGGGTGGGCGTGGTACCCAGTACTTC.

The chain is built from TRBV5-1 and TRBJ1-4; D not certain. The CDR3 sequence is 16 residues long. V lost 4 bases, J lost 0 bases, and 13 bases lay in between. Germline CDR1 SGHRS, CDR2 YFSETQ. Here the CDR3 DNA reads TGCGCCAGCAGCATGGGTACTTCTGCAACTAATGAAAAACTGTTTTTT. This translates into CASSMGTSATNEKLFF.

The chain employs TRBV7-2 and TRBJ2-1; TRBD1 agrees at 10 bases. CDR1 and CDR2 (germline): SGHTA, FQGNSA. V dropped 5 bases and J dropped 7; count of bases not matched to a gene: 5. The CDR3 extends over 14 amino acids. The CDR3 DNA sequence: TGTGCCAGCAGCCGATGGGACAGGGGAAATGAGCAGTTCTTC. This translates into CASSRWDRGNEQFF.

This chain links TRBV15 with TRBJ2-1; D perhaps matches TRBD1 (6 bases). Looked up from germline, CDR1 is LNHNV and CDR2 is YYDKDF (reference sequence). The CDR3 spans 15 residues. Trimming cost V 1 base and J 3 bases, with 10 bases left between them. The CDR3 loop reads CATSRARGIYNEQFF. The DNA of the CDR3 is TGTGCCACCAGCAGAGCCAGGGGAATCTACAATGAGCAGTTCTTC.

V and J are TRBV9 and TRBJ1-1, with 8 bases fitting TRBD1. The junction had 3 bases not matched to a gene; V was cut back by 5 bases and J by 0 bases. Germline lookup yields CDR1 SGDLS and CDR2 YYNGEE. This CDR3 has 14 residues. CDR3 bases: TGTGCCAGCAGTAGGACAGGGATGAACACTGAAGCTTTCTTT. Its protein product is CASSRTGMNTEAFF. The full variable domain, completed using reference TRBV9 and TRBJ1-1, is DSGVTQTPKHLITATGQRVTLRCSPRSGDLSVYWYQQSLDQGLQFLIQYYNGEERAKGNILERFSAQQFPDLHSELNLSSLELGDSALYFCASSRTGMNTEAFFGQGTRLTVV.

The chain carries TRBV15 and TRBJ2-5; 9 nucleotides match TRBD1. V dropped 1 base and J dropped 4; count of bases not matched to a gene: 4. The CDR3 loop spans 15 amino acids. Germline V gene data show CDR1 as LNHNV and CDR2 as YYDKDF (reference sequence). The CDR3 DNA reads TGTGCCACCAGCAGAGGGGGACAGGGAGGAGAGACCCAGTACTTC. Translation gives CATSRGGQGGETQYF. The full variable domain, its missing parts supplied by reference TRBV15 and TRBJ2-5, is DAMVIQNPRYQVTQFGKPVTLSCSQTLNHNVMYWYQQKSSQAPKLLFHYYDKDFNNEADTPDNFQSRRPNTSFCFLDIRSPGLGDTAMYLCATSRGGQGGETQYFGPGTRLLVL.

The V call is TRBV19, the J call TRBJ1-3, with 7 bases matching TRBD1. CDR1 is LNHDA, CDR2 SQIVND, per germline (reference sequence). CDR3 length equals 14 residues. V gave up 3 bases and J gave up 3 bases; unmatched junction bases: 2. CDR3 sequence (DNA): TGTGCCAGTAGTATGGGACAGCTTGGAAACACCATATATTTT. Translating it yields CASSMGQLGNTIYF.

CDR3 sequence: CASSLNSFNEQFF. CDR3 nucleotides: TGTGCCAGCAGCTTAAATAGTTTCAATGAGCAGTTCTTC. The V gene is TRBV7-9, the J gene TRBJ2-1; no definite D call. V gave up 2 bases and J gave up 6 bases, with 8 bases separating them. Germline values: CDR1 SEHNR, CDR2 FQNEAQ (reference sequence). The CDR3 is 13 amino acids. Together with reference TRBV7-9 and TRBJ2-1, the CDR3 gives the full variable domain: DTGVSQNPRHKITKRGQNVTFRCDPISEHNRLYWYRQTLGQGPEFLTYFQNEAQLEKSRLLSDRFSAERPKGSFSTLEIQRTEQGDSAMYLCASSLNSFNEQFFGPGTRLTVL.

The chain uses TRBV5-1 and TRBJ1-2; no clear D. Per the germline V gene, CDR1 is SGHRS and CDR2 is YFSETQ. Trimming took 0 bases from V and 4 from J, leaving 10 bases between them. The CDR3 length is 14 residues. CDR3 in DNA: TGCGCCAGCAGCTTGGAAACGGACTCCTATGGCTACACCTTC. Amino acid sequence: CASSLETDSYGYTF.

V gene TRBV27 combines with J gene TRBJ2-5; 13 positions match TRBD2. The germline CDR1 and CDR2 sequences are MNHEY and SMNVEV (reference sequence). V was clipped by 1 base and J by 5 bases; unmatched bases: 7. The CDR3 runs 17 residues. The CDR3 nucleotides read TGTGCCAGCAGTTTATTACTAGCGGGGGGGAAACGGGAGACCCAGTACTTC. Protein sequence: CASSLLLAGGKRETQYF.

The rearrangement links TRBV5-5 to TRBJ1-5; 8 bases line up with TRBD1. The germline V gene has CDR1 SGHKS and CDR2 YYEKEE (reference sequence). With V trimmed by 2 bases and J by 6 bases, 7 bases remained unmatched. The CDR3 has 15 residues. The CDR3 here is CASSLFDRGGQPQHF. CDR3 bases: TGTGCCAGCAGCTTATTCGACAGGGGAGGTCAGCCCCAGCATTTT.

This clone was counted between two and nine times. The genes are TRBV6-6 and TRBJ1-5; 9 bases fit TRBD1. The CDR3 runs 15 residues. Germline values: CDR1 MNHNY, CDR2 SVGAGI (reference sequence). The ends lost 8 bases at V and 4 bases at J; junction bases unmatched: 9. The CDR3 reads CASRGRDRDNQPQHF. For the CDR3, the DNA is TGTGCCAGCCGTGGCCGGGACAGGGATAATCAGCCCCAGCATTTT.

The chain has TRBV11-1 and TRBJ2-7; 13 bases are shared with TRBD2. The CDR3 sequence is 16 residues long. The junction had 6 bases not matched to a gene; V was cut back by 5 bases and J by 2 bases. Germline CDR1 SGHAT, CDR2 FQDESV (reference sequence). The CDR3 nucleotides are TGTGCCAGCAGCCCAGGGACTAGCGGGGCCCCCTACGAGCAGTACTTC. Its translation is CASSPGTSGAPYEQYF.

The J gene is TRBJ2-7, the V gene TRBV10-3; 10 bases map to TRBD1. CDR1 is ENHRY, CDR2 SYGVKD, per germline. The CDR3 is made up of 14 amino acids. V lost 4 bases and J lost 2; bases outside the gene matches: 2. The CDR3 DNA follows: TGTGCCATCAGTGTCGGGACAGGGGCCTACGAGCAGTACTTC. This codes for CAISVGTGAYEQYF.

This chain connects TRBV6-1 to TRBJ2-1; 11 bases map to TRBD2. Trimming removed 2 bases from V and 7 bases from J; junction bases left unmatched: 1. This CDR3 is built from 14 residues. Germline lookup yields CDR1 MNHNS and CDR2 SASEGT. CDR3 loop: CASSELAGGNEQFF. CDR3 nucleotides: TGTGCCAGCAGTGAACTAGCGGGGGGAAATGAGCAGTTCTTC.

J is TRBJ1-3 and V is TRBV11-2, with a weak D call TRBD1 (5 bases). Trimming removed 8 bases from V and 0 bases from J, with 8 bases in between. The V gene's germline CDR1 is SGHAT and CDR2 FQNNGV. This CDR3 has 13 amino acids. The CDR3 DNA sequence: TGTGCCAGCGGCAGGGACTCTGGAAACACCATATATTTT. This sequence encodes CASGRDSGNTIYF.

The chain carries TRBV5-1 and TRBJ1-3, with D perhaps TRBD1 (6 bases). In germline, CDR1 is SGHRS, CDR2 YFSETQ. The CDR3 consists of 13 residues. V lost 4 bases and J lost 6, with 11 bases in between. CDR3 residues: CASSEQGANTIYF. The CDR3 coding sequence is TGCGCCAGCAGCGAACAGGGTGCAAACACCATATATTTT. Full variable domain (outside the CDR3, taken from reference TRBV5-1 and TRBJ1-3): KAGVTQTPRYLIKTRGQQVTLSCSPISGHRSVSWYQQTPGQGLQFLFEYFSETQRNKGNFPGRFSGRQFSNSRSEMNVSTLELGDSALYLCASSEQGANTIYFGEGSWLTVV.